This T cell receptor beta chain was found in a study of blood T cell repertoires in COVID-19. Study background: In each case, the material was cDNA or gDNA derived from T cells, B-cell-depleted T cells, or PBMCs.

This study enrolled people aged 18 to 89 from around 26 US geographic areas. Categorization into cohorts depended on clinical history that participants reported. Exposed participants encountered a COVID-19 case during the 2 weeks preceding study entry. Libraries were prepared by immunoSEQ multiplex PCR; TCRdb keeps only in-frame clonotypes and omits some of them. The sample includes hundreds of thousands of clones, more than 80% of them seen just once. Germline CDR1 is MNHEY and CDR2 is SVGAGI. The J segment lost 5 bases and the V segment lost 6 bases, leaving 6 bases of the junction unmatched. This CDR3 is built from 15 residues. This clone has just one count.

This TCR derives from a man aged 50-59 years who had been exposed to COVID-19. The chain joins TRBV6-5 to TRBJ2-3; TRBD2 agrees at 12 bases. The sample comprised PBMCs or T cells enriched from blood (not recorded which). The CDR3 region has the DNA TGTGCCAGCAGACCATGGACTAGCGGGGTAGATACGCAGTATTTT. Residues: CASRPWTSGVDTQYF.